The 2 T cell receptor beta chains below were found in one sample sequenced in a study of cytomegalovirus exposure and HLA in healthy donors. It was with 60 Vbeta and 13 Jbeta primers that the PCR ran. This table comes from immunoSEQ multiplex PCR, and its TCRdb copy is limited to in-frame clones, with some not included. The sample includes fewer than 200,000 clones, less than 90% of them seen just once. The sequencing input was PBMCs. These receptors all stem from a man aged 25 to 40 in good health and CMV-seronegative.

The rearrangement links TRBV28 to TRBJ1-2; D not resolved. This CDR3 spans 11 amino acids. The V gene lost 6 bases and the J gene lost 7 bases, with 9 bases spanning the gap. CDR1 and CDR2 from the germline V gene are MDHEN and SYDVKM. CDR3 protein: CASRDSGGYTF. The CDR3 region has the DNA TGTGCCAGCAGGGATTCGGGTGGCTACACCTTC.

The V call is TRBV6-4, the J call TRBJ1-2; a weak D match, TRBD1 (6 bases). The V gene lost 6 bases and the J gene lost 1 base, with 9 bases spanning the gap. The CDR3 covers 13 residues. CDR1 is MRHNA and CDR2 is SNTAGT in the germline V gene. The DNA for the CDR3 is TGTGCCAGCAGACAGGGTTTTAACTATGGCTACACCTTC. Amino acids: CASRQGFNYGYTF.